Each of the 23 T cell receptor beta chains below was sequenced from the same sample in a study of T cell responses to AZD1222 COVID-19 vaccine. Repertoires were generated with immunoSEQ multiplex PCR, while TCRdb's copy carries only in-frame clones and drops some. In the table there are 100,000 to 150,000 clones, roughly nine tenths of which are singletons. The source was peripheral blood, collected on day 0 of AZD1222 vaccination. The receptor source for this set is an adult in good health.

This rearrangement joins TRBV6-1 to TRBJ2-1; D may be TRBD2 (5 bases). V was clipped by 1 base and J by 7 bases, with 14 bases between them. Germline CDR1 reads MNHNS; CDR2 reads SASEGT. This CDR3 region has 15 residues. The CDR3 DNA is TGTGCCAGCAGTGAAGGGACCGCCCGGGGAAATGAGCAGTTCTTC. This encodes CASSEGTARGNEQFF.

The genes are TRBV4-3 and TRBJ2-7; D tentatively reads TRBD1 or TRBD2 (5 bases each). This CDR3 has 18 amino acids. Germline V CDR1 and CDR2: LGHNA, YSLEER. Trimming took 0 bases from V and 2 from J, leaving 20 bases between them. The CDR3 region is CASSQDLNAGTGTYEQYF. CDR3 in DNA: TGCGCCAGCAGCCAAGATTTGAATGCCGGGACCGGGACCTACGAGCAGTACTTC.

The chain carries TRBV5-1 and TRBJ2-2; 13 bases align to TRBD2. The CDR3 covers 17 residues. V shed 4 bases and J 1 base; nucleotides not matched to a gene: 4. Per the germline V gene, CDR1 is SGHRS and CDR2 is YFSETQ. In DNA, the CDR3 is TGCGCCAGCAGCACGGGACTAGCGGGGTTGAACACCGGGGAGCTGTTTTTT. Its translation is CASSTGLAGLNTGELFF.

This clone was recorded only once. CDR3 sequence reads: CASSEFRQGTFF. As DNA, the CDR3 is TGTGCCAGCAGTGAATTTCGACAGGGGACCTTCTTT. The chain recombines TRBV2 with TRBJ1-1, with TRBD1 matching over 8 bases. This CDR3 comprises 12 residues. Germline values: CDR1 SNHLY, CDR2 FYNNEI. V lost 2 bases to trimming and J lost 14 bases; unmatched junction nucleotides: 7.

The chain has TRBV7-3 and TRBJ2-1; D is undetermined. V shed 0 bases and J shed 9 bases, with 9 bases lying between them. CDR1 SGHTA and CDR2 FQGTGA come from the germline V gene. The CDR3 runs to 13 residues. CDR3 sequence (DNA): TGTGCCAGCAGCTTAACGACTTTCTCTGAGCAGTTCTTC. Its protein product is CASSLTTFSEQFF.

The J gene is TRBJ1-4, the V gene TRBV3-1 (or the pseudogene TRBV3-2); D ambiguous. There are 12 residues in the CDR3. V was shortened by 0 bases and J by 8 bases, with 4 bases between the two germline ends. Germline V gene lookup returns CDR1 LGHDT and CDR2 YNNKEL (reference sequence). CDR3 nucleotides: TGTGCCAGCAGCCAAGACAGGGAAAAACTGTTTTTT. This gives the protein CASSQDREKLFF.

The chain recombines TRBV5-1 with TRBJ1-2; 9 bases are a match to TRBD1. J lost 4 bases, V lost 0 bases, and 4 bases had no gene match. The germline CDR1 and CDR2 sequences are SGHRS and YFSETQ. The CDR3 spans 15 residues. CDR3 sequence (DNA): TGCGCCAGCAGCTTGGGGGACAGGGAACTCTATGGCTACACCTTC. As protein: CASSLGDRELYGYTF.

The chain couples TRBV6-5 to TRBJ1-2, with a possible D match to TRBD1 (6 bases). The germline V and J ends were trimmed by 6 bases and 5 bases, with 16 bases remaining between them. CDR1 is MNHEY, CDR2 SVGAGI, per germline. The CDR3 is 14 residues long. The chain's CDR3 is CASRDSKWAYGYTF. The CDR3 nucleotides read TGTGCCAGCAGGGACAGTAAGTGGGCGTATGGCTACACCTTC.

The CDR3 loop reads CAWSVLVGNTIYF. CDR3 sequence (DNA): TGTGCCTGGAGTGTATTGGTTGGAAACACCATATATTTT. The V call is TRBV30, the J call TRBJ1-3; the D is unclear. CDR1 and CDR2 (germline): GTSNPN, SVGIG (reference sequence). The CDR3 is 13 residues long. V was clipped by 0 bases and J by 3 bases, with 6 bases between them.

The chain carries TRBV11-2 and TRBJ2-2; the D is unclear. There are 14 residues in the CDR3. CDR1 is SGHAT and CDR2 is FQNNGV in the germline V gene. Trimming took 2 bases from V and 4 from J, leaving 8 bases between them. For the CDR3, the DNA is TGTGCCAGCAGCTTAACAAAGAGCACCGGGGAGCTGTTTTTT. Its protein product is CASSLTKSTGELFF.

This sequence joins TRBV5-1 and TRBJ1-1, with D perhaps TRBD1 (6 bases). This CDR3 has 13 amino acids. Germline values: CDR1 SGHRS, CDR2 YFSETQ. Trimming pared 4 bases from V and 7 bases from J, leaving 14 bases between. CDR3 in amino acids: CASSPGDRIEAFF. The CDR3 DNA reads TGCGCCAGCAGCCCAGGGGATCGGATTGAAGCTTTCTTT.

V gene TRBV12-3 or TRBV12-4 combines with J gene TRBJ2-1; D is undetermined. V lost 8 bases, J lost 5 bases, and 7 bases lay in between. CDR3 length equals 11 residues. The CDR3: CASRFDNEQFF. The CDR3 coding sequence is TGTGCCAGCCGGTTCGACAATGAGCAGTTCTTC.

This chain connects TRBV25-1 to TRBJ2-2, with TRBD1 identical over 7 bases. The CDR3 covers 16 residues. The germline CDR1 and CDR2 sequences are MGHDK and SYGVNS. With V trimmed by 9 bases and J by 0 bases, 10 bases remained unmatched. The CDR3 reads CASTTTGTTNTGELFF. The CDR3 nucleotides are TGTGCCAGTACAACGACAGGGACCACGAACACCGGGGAGCTGTTTTTT.

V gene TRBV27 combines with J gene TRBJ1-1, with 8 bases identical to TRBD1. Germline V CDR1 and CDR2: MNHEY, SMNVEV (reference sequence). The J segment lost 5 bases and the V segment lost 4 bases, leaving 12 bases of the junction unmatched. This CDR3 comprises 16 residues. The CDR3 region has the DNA TGTGCCAGCAGTTCGCCGTCAGGGGGCGCAGGTACTGAAGCTTTCTTT. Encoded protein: CASSSPSGGAGTEAFF.

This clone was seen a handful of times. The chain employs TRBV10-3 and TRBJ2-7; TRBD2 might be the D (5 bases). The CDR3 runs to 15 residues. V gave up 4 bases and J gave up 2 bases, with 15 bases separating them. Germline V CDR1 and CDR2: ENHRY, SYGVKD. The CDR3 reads CAISAYSGNPYEQYF. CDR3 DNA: TGTGCCATCAGTGCATATTCGGGGAACCCCTACGAGCAGTACTTC.

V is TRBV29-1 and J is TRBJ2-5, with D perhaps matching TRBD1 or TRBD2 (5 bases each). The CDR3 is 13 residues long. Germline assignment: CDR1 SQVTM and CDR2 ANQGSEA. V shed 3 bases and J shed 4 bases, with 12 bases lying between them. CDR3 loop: CSVERGRLETQYF. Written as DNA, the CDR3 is TGCAGCGTTGAGAGGGGCAGACTAGAGACCCAGTACTTC.

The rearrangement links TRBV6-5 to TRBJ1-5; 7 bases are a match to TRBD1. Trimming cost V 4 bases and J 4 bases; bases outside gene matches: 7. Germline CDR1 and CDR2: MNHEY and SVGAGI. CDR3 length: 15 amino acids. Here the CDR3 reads CASSSTGVPNQPQHF. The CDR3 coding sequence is TGTGCCAGCAGTTCTACAGGGGTTCCTAATCAGCCCCAGCATTTT.

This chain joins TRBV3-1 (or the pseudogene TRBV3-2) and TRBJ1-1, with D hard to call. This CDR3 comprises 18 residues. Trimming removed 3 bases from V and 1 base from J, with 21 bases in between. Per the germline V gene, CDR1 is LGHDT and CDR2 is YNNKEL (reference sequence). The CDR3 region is CASSHQDFVLVRNTEAFF. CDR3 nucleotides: TGTGCCAGCAGCCACCAAGATTTTGTATTGGTCCGGAACACTGAAGCTTTCTTT.

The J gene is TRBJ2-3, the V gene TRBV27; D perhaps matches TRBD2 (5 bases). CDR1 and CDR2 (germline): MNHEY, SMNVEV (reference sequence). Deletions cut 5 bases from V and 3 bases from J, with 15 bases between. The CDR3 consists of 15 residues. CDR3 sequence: CASSGREPTTDTQYF. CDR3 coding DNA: TGTGCCAGCAGTGGCCGGGAACCGACTACAGATACGCAGTATTTT.

The CDR3 here is CASSVPLAGVDNEQFF. In DNA form, the CDR3 reads TGTGCCAGCAGCGTTCCACTAGCGGGGGTTGACAATGAGCAGTTCTTC. This chain connects TRBV9 to TRBJ2-1; 11 nucleotides align to TRBD2. J lost 5 bases, V lost 2 bases, and 6 bases had no gene match. The CDR3 is made up of 16 amino acids. Germline CDR1 SGDLS, CDR2 YYNGEE. The whole variable domain, remainder taken from reference TRBV9 and TRBJ2-1, is DSGVTQTPKHLITATGQRVTLRCSPRSGDLSVYWYQQSLDQGLQFLIQYYNGEERAKGNILERFSAQQFPDLHSELNLSSLELGDSALYFCASSVPLAGVDNEQFFGPGTRLTVL.

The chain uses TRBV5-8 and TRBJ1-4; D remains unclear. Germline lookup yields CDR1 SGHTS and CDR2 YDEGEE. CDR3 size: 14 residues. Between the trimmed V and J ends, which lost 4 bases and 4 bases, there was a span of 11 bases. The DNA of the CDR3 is TGTGCCAGCAGCCTGACGGATTTTAATGAAAAACTGTTTTTT. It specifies CASSLTDFNEKLFF.

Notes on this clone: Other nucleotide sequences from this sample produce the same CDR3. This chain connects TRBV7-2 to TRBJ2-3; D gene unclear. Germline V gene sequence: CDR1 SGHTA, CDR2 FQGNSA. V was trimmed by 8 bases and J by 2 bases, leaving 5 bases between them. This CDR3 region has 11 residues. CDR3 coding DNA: TGTGCCAGCTCGTACACAGATACGCAGTATTTT. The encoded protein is CASSYTDTQYF.

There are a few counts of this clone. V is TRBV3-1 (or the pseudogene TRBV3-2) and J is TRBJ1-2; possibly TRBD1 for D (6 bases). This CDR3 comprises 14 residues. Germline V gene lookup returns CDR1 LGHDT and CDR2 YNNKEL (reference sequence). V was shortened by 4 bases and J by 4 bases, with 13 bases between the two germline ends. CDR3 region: CASSPTGIGYGYTF. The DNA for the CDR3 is TGTGCCAGCAGCCCAACAGGGATTGGCTATGGCTACACCTTC.